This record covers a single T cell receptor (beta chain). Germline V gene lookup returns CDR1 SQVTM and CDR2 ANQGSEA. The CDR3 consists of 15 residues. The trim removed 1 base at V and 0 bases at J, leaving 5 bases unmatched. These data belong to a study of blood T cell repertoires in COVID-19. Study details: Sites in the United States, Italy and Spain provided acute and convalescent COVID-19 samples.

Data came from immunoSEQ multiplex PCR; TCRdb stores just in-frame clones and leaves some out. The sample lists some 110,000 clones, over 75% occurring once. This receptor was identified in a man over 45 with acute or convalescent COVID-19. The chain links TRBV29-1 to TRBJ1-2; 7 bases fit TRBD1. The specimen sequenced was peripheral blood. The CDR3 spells CSVEGTGQPNYGYTF. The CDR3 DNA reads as TGCAGCGTTGAAGGGACAGGACAGCCTAACTATGGCTACACCTTC.